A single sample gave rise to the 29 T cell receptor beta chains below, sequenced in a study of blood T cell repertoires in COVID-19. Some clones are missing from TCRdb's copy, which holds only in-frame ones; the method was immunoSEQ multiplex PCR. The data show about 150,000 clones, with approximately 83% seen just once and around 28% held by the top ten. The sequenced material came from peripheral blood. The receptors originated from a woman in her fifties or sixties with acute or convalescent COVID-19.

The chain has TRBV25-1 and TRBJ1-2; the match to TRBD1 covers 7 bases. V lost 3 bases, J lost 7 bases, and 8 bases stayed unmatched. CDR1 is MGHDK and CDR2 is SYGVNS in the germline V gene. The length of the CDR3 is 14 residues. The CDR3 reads CASSENRGFSGYTF. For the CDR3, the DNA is TGTGCCAGCAGTGAGAACAGGGGATTTTCTGGCTACACCTTC.

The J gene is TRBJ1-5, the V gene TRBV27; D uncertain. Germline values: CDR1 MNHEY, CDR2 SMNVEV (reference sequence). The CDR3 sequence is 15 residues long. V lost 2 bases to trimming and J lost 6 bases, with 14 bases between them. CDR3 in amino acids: CASSLKGVAGQPQHF. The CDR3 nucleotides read TGTGCCAGCAGTTTAAAGGGAGTGGCAGGTCAGCCCCAGCATTTT.

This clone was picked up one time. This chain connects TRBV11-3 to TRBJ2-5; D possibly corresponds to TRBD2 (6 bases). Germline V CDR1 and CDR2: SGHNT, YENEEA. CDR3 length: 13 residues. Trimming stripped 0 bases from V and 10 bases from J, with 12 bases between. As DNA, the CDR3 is TGTGCCAGCAGCTTAGACGACGGAGGGGTCCAGTACTTC. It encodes CASSLDDGGVQYF.

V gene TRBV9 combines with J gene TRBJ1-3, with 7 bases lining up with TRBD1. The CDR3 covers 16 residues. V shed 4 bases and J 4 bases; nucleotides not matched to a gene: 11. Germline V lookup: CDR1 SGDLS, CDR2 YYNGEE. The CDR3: CASSSGWRQGGNTIYF. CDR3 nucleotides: TGTGCCAGCAGCTCAGGGTGGCGACAGGGAGGAAACACCATATATTTT.

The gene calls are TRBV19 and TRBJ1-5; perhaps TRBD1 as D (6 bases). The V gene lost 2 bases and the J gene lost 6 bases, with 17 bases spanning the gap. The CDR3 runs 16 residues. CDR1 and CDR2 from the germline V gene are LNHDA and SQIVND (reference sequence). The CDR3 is CASSIKTGLRSQPQHF. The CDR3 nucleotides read TGTGCCAGTAGTATAAAGACAGGATTACGGAGTCAGCCCCAGCATTTT. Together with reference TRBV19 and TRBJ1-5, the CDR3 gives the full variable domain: DGGITQSPKYLFRKEGQNVTLSCEQNLNHDAMYWYRQDPGQGLRLIYYSQIVNDFQKGDIAEGYSVSREKKESFPLTVTSAQKNPTAFYLCASSIKTGLRSQPQHFGDGTRLSIL.

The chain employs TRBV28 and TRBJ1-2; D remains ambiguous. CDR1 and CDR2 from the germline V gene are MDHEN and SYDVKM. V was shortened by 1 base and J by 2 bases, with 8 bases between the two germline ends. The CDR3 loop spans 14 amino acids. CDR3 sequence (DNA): TGTGCCAGCAGTTTATTTAACAGAAACTATGGCTACACCTTC. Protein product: CASSLFNRNYGYTF.

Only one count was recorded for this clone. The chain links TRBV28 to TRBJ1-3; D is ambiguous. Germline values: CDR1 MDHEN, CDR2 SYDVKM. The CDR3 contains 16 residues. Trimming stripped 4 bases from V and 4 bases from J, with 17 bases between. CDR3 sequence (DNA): TGTGCCAGCAGTTCCGCCGGGGTAATGCGAGGAAACACCATATATTTT. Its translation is CASSSAGVMRGNTIYF.

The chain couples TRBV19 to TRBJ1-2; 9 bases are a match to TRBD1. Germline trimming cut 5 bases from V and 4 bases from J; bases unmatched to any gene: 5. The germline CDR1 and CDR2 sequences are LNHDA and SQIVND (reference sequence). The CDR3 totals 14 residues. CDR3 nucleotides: TGTGCCAGTAGTTACTCGGACAGGGGCTATGGCTACACCTTC. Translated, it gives CASSYSDRGYGYTF.

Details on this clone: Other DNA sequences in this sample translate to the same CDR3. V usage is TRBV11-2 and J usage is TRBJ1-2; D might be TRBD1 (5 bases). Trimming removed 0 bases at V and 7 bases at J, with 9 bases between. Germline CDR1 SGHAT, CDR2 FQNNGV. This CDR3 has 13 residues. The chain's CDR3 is CASSLDLGGGYTF. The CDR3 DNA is TGTGCCAGCAGCTTAGATTTGGGGGGTGGCTACACCTTC.

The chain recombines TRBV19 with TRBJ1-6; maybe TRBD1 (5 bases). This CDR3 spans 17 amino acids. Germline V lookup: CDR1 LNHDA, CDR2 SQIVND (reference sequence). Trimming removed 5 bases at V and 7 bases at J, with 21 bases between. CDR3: CASSYRTGDSLNSPLHF. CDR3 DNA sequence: TGTGCCAGTAGTTACCGAACGGGCGACAGTTTAAATTCACCCCTCCACTTT.

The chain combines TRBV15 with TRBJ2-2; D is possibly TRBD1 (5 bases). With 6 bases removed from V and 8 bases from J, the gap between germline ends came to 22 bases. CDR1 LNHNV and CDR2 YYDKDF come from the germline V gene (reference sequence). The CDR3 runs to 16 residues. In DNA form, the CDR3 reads TGTGCCACCAGAGAAAAGGGGCAGGGAAGCTGGGGGGAGCTGTTTTTT. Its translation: CATREKGQGSWGELFF.

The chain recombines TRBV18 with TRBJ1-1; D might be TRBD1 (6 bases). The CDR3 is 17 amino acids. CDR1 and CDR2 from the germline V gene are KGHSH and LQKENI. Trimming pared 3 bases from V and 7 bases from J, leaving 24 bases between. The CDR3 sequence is CASSPSSGLQGKIEAFF. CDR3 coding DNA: TGTGCCAGCTCACCTTCGAGTGGGCTGCAGGGGAAGATTGAAGCTTTCTTT.

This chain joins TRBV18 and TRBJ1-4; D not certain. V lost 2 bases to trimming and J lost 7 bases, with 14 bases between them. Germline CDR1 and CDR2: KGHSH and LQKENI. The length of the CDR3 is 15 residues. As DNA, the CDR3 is TGTGCCAGCTCACCAATGGCAGGATTGAGTGAAAAACTGTTTTTT. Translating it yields CASSPMAGLSEKLFF.

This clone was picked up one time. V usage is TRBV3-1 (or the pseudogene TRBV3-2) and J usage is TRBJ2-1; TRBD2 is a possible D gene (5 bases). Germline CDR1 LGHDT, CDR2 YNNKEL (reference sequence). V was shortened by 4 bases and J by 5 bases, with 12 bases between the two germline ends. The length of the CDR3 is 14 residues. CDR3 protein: CASSRTLANNEQFF. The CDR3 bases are TGTGCCAGCAGCCGTACTCTAGCTAACAATGAGCAGTTCTTC.

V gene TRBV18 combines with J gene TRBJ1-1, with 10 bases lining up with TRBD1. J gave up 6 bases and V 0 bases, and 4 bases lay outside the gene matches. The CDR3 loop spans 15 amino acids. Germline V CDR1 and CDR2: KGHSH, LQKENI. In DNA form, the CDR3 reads TGTGCCAGCTCACCACCGGGTGGGACAGGGGCTGAAGCTTTCTTT. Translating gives CASSPPGGTGAEAFF.

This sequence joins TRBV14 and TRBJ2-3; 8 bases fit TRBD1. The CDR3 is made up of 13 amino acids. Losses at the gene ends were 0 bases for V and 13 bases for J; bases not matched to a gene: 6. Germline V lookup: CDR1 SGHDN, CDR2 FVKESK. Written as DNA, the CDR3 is TGTGCCAGCAGCCAAGAGGACAGGGTGGTTAAGTATTTT. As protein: CASSQEDRVVKYF.

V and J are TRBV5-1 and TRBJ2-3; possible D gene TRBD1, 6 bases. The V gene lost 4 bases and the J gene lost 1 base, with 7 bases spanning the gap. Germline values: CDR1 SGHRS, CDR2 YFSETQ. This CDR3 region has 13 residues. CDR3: CASSEGGTDTQYF. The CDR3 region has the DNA TGCGCCAGCAGCGAGGGGGGCACAGATACGCAGTATTTT.

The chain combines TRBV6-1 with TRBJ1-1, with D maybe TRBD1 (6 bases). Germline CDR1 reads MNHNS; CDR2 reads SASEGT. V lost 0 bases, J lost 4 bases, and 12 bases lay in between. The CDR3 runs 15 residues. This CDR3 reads CASSEAGAGVTEAFF. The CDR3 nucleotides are TGTGCCAGCAGTGAAGCAGGGGCAGGGGTCACTGAAGCTTTCTTT.

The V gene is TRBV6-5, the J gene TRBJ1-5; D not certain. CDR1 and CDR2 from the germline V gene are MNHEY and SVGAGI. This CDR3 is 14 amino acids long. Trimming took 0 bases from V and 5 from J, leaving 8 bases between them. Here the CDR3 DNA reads TGTGCCAGCAGTTACTCCCTGACTGATCAGCCCCAGCATTTT. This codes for CASSYSLTDQPQHF.

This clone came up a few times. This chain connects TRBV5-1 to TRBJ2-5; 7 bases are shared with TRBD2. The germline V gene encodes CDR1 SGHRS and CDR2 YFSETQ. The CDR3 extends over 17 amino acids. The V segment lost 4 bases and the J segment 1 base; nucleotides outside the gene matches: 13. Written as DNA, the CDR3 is TGCGCCAGCAGCGGGGGGGACTCCCCAATCCTCCAAGAGACCCAGTACTTC. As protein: CASSGGDSPILQETQYF.

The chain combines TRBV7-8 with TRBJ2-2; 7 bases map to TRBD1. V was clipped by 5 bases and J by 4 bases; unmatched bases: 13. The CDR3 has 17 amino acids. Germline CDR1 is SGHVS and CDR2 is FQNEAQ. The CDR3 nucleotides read TGTGCCAGCAGCCAACCAGGACAGGTGGTCTCCACCGGGGAGCTGTTTTTT. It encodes CASSQPGQVVSTGELFF. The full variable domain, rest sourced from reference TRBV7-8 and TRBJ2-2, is GAGVSQSPRYKVAKRGQDVALRCDPISGHVSLFWYQQALGQGPEFLTYFQNEAQLDKSGLPSDRFFAERPEGSVSTLKIQRTQQEDSAVYLCASSQPGQVVSTGELFFGEGSRLTVL.

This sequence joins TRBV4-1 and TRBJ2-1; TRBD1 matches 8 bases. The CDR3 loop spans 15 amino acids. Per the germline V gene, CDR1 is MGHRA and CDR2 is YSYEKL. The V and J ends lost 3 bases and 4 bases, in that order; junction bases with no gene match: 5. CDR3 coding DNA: TGCGCCAGCAGCCAGGGACAGGCCCGTTACAATGAGCAGTTCTTC. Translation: CASSQGQARYNEQFF.

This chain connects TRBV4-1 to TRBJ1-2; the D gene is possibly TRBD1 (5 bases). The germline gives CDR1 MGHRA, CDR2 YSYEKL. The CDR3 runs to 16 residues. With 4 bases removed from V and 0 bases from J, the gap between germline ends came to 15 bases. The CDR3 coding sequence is TGCGCCAGCAGCCCGGGTAGGGACTTGGCTAACTATGGCTACACCTTC. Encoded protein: CASSPGRDLANYGYTF.

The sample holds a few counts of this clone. DNA of the CDR3: TGCACCAGCAGCCAAGTTTATAGCGGGGGCACAGATACGCAGTATTTT. Amino acid sequence: CTSSQVYSGGTDTQYF. The V and J genes are TRBV1 and TRBJ2-3; the D call in the table, TRBD2, was not verified against the DNA. TRBV1 is shown as a pseudogene. The CDR3 sequence is 16 residues long.

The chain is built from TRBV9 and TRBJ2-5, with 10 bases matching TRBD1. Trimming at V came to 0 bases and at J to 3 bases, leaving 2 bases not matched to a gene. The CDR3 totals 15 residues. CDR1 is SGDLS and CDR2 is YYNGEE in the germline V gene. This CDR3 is CASSVAGQGEETQYF. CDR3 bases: TGTGCCAGCAGCGTAGCAGGACAGGGGGAAGAGACCCAGTACTTC.

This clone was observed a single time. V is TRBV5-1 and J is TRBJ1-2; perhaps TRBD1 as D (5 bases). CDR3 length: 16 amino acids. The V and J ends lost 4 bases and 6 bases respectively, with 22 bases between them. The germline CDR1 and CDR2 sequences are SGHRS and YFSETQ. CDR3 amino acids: CASSPVAGTLGDGYTF. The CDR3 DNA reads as TGCGCCAGCAGCCCCGTCGCGGGGACGCTGGGGGATGGCTACACCTTC.

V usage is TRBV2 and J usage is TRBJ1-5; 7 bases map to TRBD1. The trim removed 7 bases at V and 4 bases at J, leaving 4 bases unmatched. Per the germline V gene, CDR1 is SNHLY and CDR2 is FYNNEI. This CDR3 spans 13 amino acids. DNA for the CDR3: TGTGCCAGCACCAGGGGGACAAATCAGCCCCAGCATTTT. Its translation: CASTRGTNQPQHF.

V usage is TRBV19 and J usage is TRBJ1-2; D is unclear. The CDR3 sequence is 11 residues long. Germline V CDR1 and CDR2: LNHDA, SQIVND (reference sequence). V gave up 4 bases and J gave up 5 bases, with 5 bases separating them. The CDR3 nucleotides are TGTGCCAGTAGTAGCGGTTATGGCTACACCTTC. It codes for CASSSGYGYTF.

The CDR3 DNA follows: TGCGCCAGCAGTCCCCCCTGGGGGCTTCGGTACAATGAGCAGTTCTTC. Translated, it gives CASSPPWGLRYNEQFF. The J gene is TRBJ2-1, the V gene TRBV23-1; a possible D gene is TRBD1 (6 bases). TRBV23-1 is known as an ORF, though its function is uncertain. The V and J ends lost 4 bases and 4 bases respectively, with 17 bases between them. This CDR3 spans 16 amino acids.